These 19 T cell receptor beta chains were sequenced from one sample in a study of post-analysis software for immune sequencing data. Overall study results and limits: There were five or six TRBV segments more frequent in patients than controls, and TRBV5-6, TRBV5-1 and TRBV20-1 were among them.

These TCRs' antigens remain unknown. Unique molecular identifiers were present in the TCR beta cDNA libraries. TCRdb reprocessed the PCR reads with MiXCR, giving one entry per CDR3 protein. The repertoire consists of more than 450,000 distinct CDR3 sequences, with 34% occurring once and the leading ten covering 4.5% to 7.5%. Sequences were obtained from blood. The receptors stem from a girl under 18 with multiple sclerosis.

This clonotype occurred a few times. The chain uses TRBV7-9 and TRBJ1-2; TRBD1 might be the D (6 bases). The V and J ends lost 3 bases and 8 bases respectively, with 19 bases between them. The V gene's germline CDR1 is SEHNR and CDR2 FQNEAQ (reference sequence). This CDR3 has 15 amino acids. CDR3 loop: CASSLGDRRPGGYTF. The CDR3, as DNA: TGTGCCAGCAGCTTGGGAGACAGGAGACCTGGGGGCTACACCTTC.

This clonotype was seen at least ten times. V usage is TRBV6-4 and J usage is TRBJ1-1; D is undetermined. Trimming cost V 7 bases and J 1 base, with 13 bases left between them. Germline V gene data show CDR1 as MRHNA and CDR2 as SNTAGT. The CDR3 has 14 residues. The CDR3 DNA reads TGTGCCAGCACTGCGGCCCCCGGGAACACTGAAGCTTTCTTT. This encodes CASTAAPGNTEAFF.

The V and J genes are TRBV19 and TRBJ2-1; TRBD2 aligns across 8 bases. V shed 9 bases and J 8 bases; nucleotides not matched to a gene: 15. Germline assignment: CDR1 LNHDA and CDR2 SQIVND (reference sequence). The CDR3 spans 15 residues. CDR3 coding DNA: TGTGCCAGCGGGTCTGAGCGGGGGTACTCCGATGAGCAGTTCTTC. Its translation: CASGSERGYSDEQFF.

J is TRBJ1-5 and V is TRBV29-1; a possible D gene is TRBD1 (5 bases). Between the trimmed V and J ends, which lost 6 bases and 0 bases, there was a span of 12 bases. The CDR3 is 14 residues long. In germline, CDR1 is SQVTM, CDR2 ANQGSEA. As DNA, the CDR3 is TGCAGCGTGGCGGACAACTATAGCAATCAGCCCCAGCATTTT. As protein: CSVADNYSNQPQHF. Based on the CDR3 plus reference TRBV29-1 and TRBJ1-5, the full variable domain is SAVISQKPSRDICQRGTSLTIQCQVDSQVTMMFWYRQQPGQSLTLIATANQGSEATYESGFVIDKFPISRPNLTFSTLTVSNMSPEDSSIYLCSVADNYSNQPQHFGDGTRLSIL.

This clonotype was detected a few times. This rearrangement joins TRBV7-3 to TRBJ2-5; possibly TRBD2 for D (5 bases). In germline, CDR1 is SGHTA, CDR2 FQGTGA. V gave up 3 bases and J gave up 11 bases, with 19 bases separating them. The CDR3 loop spans 14 amino acids. CDR3 in DNA: TGTGCCAGCAGCTTCGCCGGGCCCCCTGGGGAGCAGTACTTC. This gives the protein CASSFAGPPGEQYF.

The rearrangement joins TRBV6-5 to TRBJ1-1; D not resolved. V shed 7 bases and J shed 3 bases, with 12 bases lying between them. Germline loops: CDR1 MNHEY, CDR2 SVGAGI. This CDR3 spans 13 amino acids. CDR3: CASTALRDTEAFF. The CDR3 region has the DNA TGTGCCAGCACGGCATTACGGGACACTGAAGCTTTCTTT.

This clonotype occurred many times. The CDR3 region is CASSARDRGGYTF. The CDR3 nucleotides are TGTGCCAGCAGCGCTCGTGATCGGGGCGGCTACACCTTC. The rearrangement links TRBV9 to TRBJ1-2; D perhaps matches TRBD1 (5 bases). CDR3 length: 13 amino acids. Trimming removed 3 bases from V and 8 bases from J, with 14 bases in between. The germline V gene encodes CDR1 SGDLS and CDR2 YYNGEE.

The chain links TRBV6-4 to TRBJ1-1, with D hard to call. V lost 3 bases to trimming and J lost 4 bases, with 12 bases between them. The V gene's germline CDR1 is MRHNA and CDR2 SNTAGT. This CDR3 is built from 14 residues. The DNA for the CDR3 is TGTGCCAGCAGTGAGGCCGGTTGGGGCACTGAAGCTTTCTTT. The encoded protein is CASSEAGWGTEAFF.

The chain carries TRBV2 and TRBJ2-3; 15 nucleotides align to TRBD2. V shed 8 bases, J shed 3 bases, and the junction held 6 bases outside the gene matches. Per the germline V gene, CDR1 is SNHLY and CDR2 is FYNNEI. CDR3 length equals 16 residues. This chain's CDR3 is CASLPGLAGGTDTQYF. The CDR3, as DNA: TGTGCCAGCCTACCGGGACTAGCGGGGGGAACAGATACGCAGTATTTT.

The rearrangement uses TRBV5-1 and TRBJ2-1; TRBD2 agrees at 14 bases. The CDR3 loop spans 19 amino acids. The V gene's germline CDR1 is SGHRS and CDR2 YFSETQ. J was trimmed by 0 bases and V by 6 bases; bases with no gene match: 11. The CDR3 spells CASTPQTSGGASSYNEQFF. Written as DNA, the CDR3 is TGCGCCAGCACCCCACAGACTAGCGGGGGGGCAAGCTCCTACAATGAGCAGTTCTTC.

This chain connects TRBV20-1 to TRBJ2-7, with TRBD1 matching 10 bases. The junction had 7 bases not matched to a gene; V was cut back by 5 bases and J by 3 bases. Looked up from germline, CDR1 is DFQATT and CDR2 is SNEGSKA (reference sequence). The CDR3 sequence is 14 residues long. The CDR3 DNA reads as TGCAGTGCTCAGGGGACAGGGGTAATCTACGAGCAGTACTTC. It yields the protein CSAQGTGVIYEQYF.

In its sample, this clonotype was seen a few times. This rearrangement joins TRBV6-5 to TRBJ2-5; D unresolved. CDR1 and CDR2 (germline): MNHEY, SVGAGI. V was pared by 11 bases and J by 0 bases, with 10 bases between. The CDR3 runs 12 residues. The CDR3 DNA sequence: TGTGCCGTACAGCGCGACCAAGAGACCCAGTACTTC. Translated, it gives CAVQRDQETQYF.

This sequence joins TRBV10-3 and TRBJ2-5; unclear D gene. This CDR3 region has 14 residues. Trimming removed 3 bases from V and 5 bases from J, with 13 bases in between. CDR1 is ENHRY and CDR2 is SYGVKD in the germline V gene. The CDR3, as DNA: TGTGCCATCAGTGATCTTGGGATTGGGGAGACCCAGTACTTC. Its translation is CAISDLGIGETQYF.

This clonotype has only a few counts. The rearrangement links TRBV10-3 to TRBJ2-7; 9 bases match TRBD1. V was clipped by 5 bases and J by 5 bases; unmatched bases: 10. This CDR3 is built from 15 residues. The germline V gene has CDR1 ENHRY and CDR2 SYGVKD. CDR3 nucleotide sequence: TGTGCCATCAGTCTCTCAGGAGACAGGGGGAACGAGCAGTACTTC. Translated, it gives CAISLSGDRGNEQYF.

The gene calls are TRBV5-1 and TRBJ1-1; weak D call: TRBD1 (6 bases). V lost 7 bases, J lost 3 bases, and 16 bases lay in between. CDR3 length: 14 amino acids. Germline V gene sequence: CDR1 SGHRS, CDR2 YFSETQ. For the CDR3, the DNA is TGCGCCAGCGCGGATCAAAGGGGGGACACTGAAGCTTTCTTT. It is translated as CASADQRGDTEAFF.

V usage is TRBV6-5 and J usage is TRBJ2-5; 10 nucleotides agree with TRBD2. The CDR3 contains 14 residues. Germline V gene data show CDR1 as MNHEY and CDR2 as SVGAGI. V gave up 9 bases and J gave up 3 bases; unmatched junction bases: 7. CDR3 protein: CASQIAGGKETQYF. CDR3 sequence (DNA): TGTGCCAGTCAAATAGCGGGGGGAAAAGAGACCCAGTACTTC.

This clonotype was seen a few times. The genes are TRBV5-1 and TRBJ2-1, with D possibly TRBD2 on 6 matching bases. The CDR3 loop spans 15 amino acids. From germline, CDR1 is SGHRS and CDR2 YFSETQ. Trimming took off 5 bases at V and 2 bases at J, with 14 bases between the two ends. CDR3: CASRPLATAYNEQFF. CDR3 in DNA: TGCGCCAGCAGGCCCCTAGCGACTGCCTACAATGAGCAGTTCTTC.

The V gene is TRBV12-3 or TRBV12-4, the J gene TRBJ1-1, with TRBD1 identical over 8 bases. The CDR3 loop spans 17 amino acids. After removal of 5 bases from V and 3 bases from J, the junction contained 14 bases not matched to a gene. For the CDR3, the DNA is TGTGCCAGCAGTCCCTCACCGACAGGGGCGGATGACACTGAAGCTTTCTTT. Encoded protein: CASSPSPTGADDTEAFF.

This clonotype came up once. The V gene is TRBV20-1, the J gene TRBJ1-1; 8 nucleotides line up with TRBD1. The CDR3 runs to 11 residues. V lost 6 bases, J lost 5 bases, and 2 bases stayed unmatched. The germline gives CDR1 DFQATT, CDR2 SNEGSKA (reference sequence). CDR3 loop: CSARTGTEAFF. CDR3 DNA sequence: TGCAGTGCCAGGACAGGGACTGAAGCTTTCTTT.